A single sample gave rise to the 9 T cell receptor beta chains below, sequenced in a study of blood T cell repertoires in COVID-19. This table comes from immunoSEQ multiplex PCR, and its TCRdb copy is limited to in-frame clones, with some not included. The table has approximately 230,000 clones, 75% to 90% seen once. Sequencing was carried out using peripheral blood. All receptors come from a man in his thirties or forties who had recovered from COVID-19.

This chain uses TRBV5-1 with TRBJ2-1; possible D gene TRBD2, 6 bases. The V and J ends lost 4 bases and 13 bases respectively, with 18 bases between them. Germline V CDR1 and CDR2: SGHRS, YFSETQ. The CDR3 runs to 13 residues. The CDR3 sequence: CASSLLSGTEQFF. The DNA for the CDR3 is TGCGCCAGCAGCCTCCTGTCCGGGACTGAACAGTTCTTC.

The V gene is TRBV25-1, the J gene TRBJ1-1; D might be TRBD1 (5 bases). The CDR3 totals 13 residues. The V gene lost 4 bases and the J gene lost 1 base, with 7 bases spanning the gap. Per the germline V gene, CDR1 is MGHDK and CDR2 is SYGVNS. Written as DNA, the CDR3 is TGTGCCAGCAGTGGACAGAGGAACACTGAAGCTTTCTTT. This encodes CASSGQRNTEAFF. Complete variable domain (other parts from reference TRBV25-1 and TRBJ1-1): EADIYQTPRYLVIGTGKKITLECSQTMGHDKMYWYQQDPGMELHLIHYSYGVNSTEKGDLSSESTVSRIRTEHFPLTLESARPSHTSQYLCASSGQRNTEAFFGQGTRLTVV.

This chain joins TRBV5-1 and TRBJ1-2; TRBD1 matches at 8 bases. CDR1 SGHRS and CDR2 YFSETQ come from the germline V gene. V shed 0 bases, J shed 6 bases, and the junction held 7 bases outside the gene matches. The CDR3 has 15 residues. The CDR3 DNA sequence: TGCGCCAGCAGCTTGGAGGGCAGGGGGCTCGATGGCTACACCTTC. This translates into CASSLEGRGLDGYTF.

The chain carries TRBV14 and TRBJ1-4; D ambiguous. Germline V gene sequence: CDR1 SGHDN, CDR2 FVKESK. The V gene lost 2 bases and the J gene lost 8 bases, with 9 bases spanning the gap. CDR3 size: 13 residues. The CDR3: CASSQLRGEKLFF. DNA of the CDR3: TGTGCCAGCAGCCAACTCCGGGGAGAAAAACTGTTTTTT. The variable domain in full, with the rest retrieved from reference TRBV14 and TRBJ1-4, is EAGVTQFPSHSVIEKGQTVTLRCDPISGHDNLYWYRRVMGKEIKFLLHFVKESKQDESGMPNNRFLAERTGGTYSTLKVQPAELEDSGVYFCASSQLRGEKLFFGSGTQLSVL.

This clone was observed a single time. The rearrangement joins TRBV27 to TRBJ2-7; 9 positions match TRBD1. With V trimmed by 6 bases and J by 4 bases, 7 bases remained unmatched. The germline V gene has CDR1 MNHEY and CDR2 SMNVEV (reference sequence). The CDR3 is 14 residues long. CDR3 in amino acids: CASSMTGGKYEQYF. In nucleotides, the CDR3 is TGTGCCAGCAGCATGACAGGGGGAAAGTACGAGCAGTACTTC.

The chain links TRBV3-1 (or the pseudogene TRBV3-2) to TRBJ1-4; D ambiguous. Germline CDR1 reads LGHDT; CDR2 reads YNNKEL (reference sequence). The CDR3 has 14 residues. Trimming cost V 2 bases and J 1 base, with 5 bases left between them. The CDR3 coding sequence is TGTGCCAGCAGCCAACACGGAACTAATGAAAAACTGTTTTTT. Its protein product is CASSQHGTNEKLFF.

CDR3 amino acids: CASSFGLAGGLSTDTQYF. The CDR3 nucleotides are TGTGCCAGCAGCTTCGGACTAGCGGGGGGCCTTAGCACAGATACGCAGTATTTT. V is TRBV5-4 and J is TRBJ2-3; 14 nucleotides line up with TRBD2. Germline CDR1 SGHNT, CDR2 YYREEE (reference sequence). The J segment lost 0 bases and the V segment lost 2 bases, leaving 5 bases of the junction unmatched. This CDR3 is built from 18 residues. Using reference TRBV5-4 and TRBJ2-3 for the parts outside the CDR3, the full variable domain is ETGVTQSPTHLIKTRGQQVTLRCSSQSGHNTVSWYQQALGQGPQFIFQYYREEENGRGNFPPRFSGLQFPNYSSELNVNALELDDSALYLCASSFGLAGGLSTDTQYFGPGTRLTVL.

The J gene is TRBJ2-7, the V gene TRBV9, with a tentative D call TRBD1 (7 bases). The CDR3 extends over 15 amino acids. Germline values: CDR1 SGDLS, CDR2 YYNGEE. V was clipped by 3 bases and J by 2 bases, with 15 bases between them. Here the CDR3 reads CASSAQGGRPYEQYF. In DNA form, the CDR3 reads TGTGCCAGCAGCGCCCAGGGGGGACGGCCCTACGAGCAGTACTTC.

This clone was seen more than once but under ten times. This rearrangement joins TRBV4-3 to TRBJ1-2; possibly TRBD1 for D (5 bases). Between the trimmed V and J ends, which lost 0 bases and 6 bases, there was a span of 11 bases. The CDR3 length is 14 residues. Germline V gene sequence: CDR1 LGHNA, CDR2 YSLEER. The chain's CDR3 is CASSQDRQTDGYTF. CDR3 sequence (DNA): TGCGCCAGCAGCCAAGATCGACAGACCGATGGCTACACCTTC.